The T cell receptor beta chain under discussion was sequenced for a study of blood T cell repertoires in COVID-19. The wider study: PBMCs, B-cell-depleted T cells, or T cells provided the cDNA or gDNA that made up the material.

TCRdb keeps only in-frame clones here, not all; method: immunoSEQ multiplex PCR. The profile shows approximately 180,000 clones, more than 75% of them singletons. This TCR was sampled from a person aged 70 to 85 with COVID-19, enrolled during active disease. The source material was peripheral blood.

CDR3 amino acids: CASSFNTGGDTQYF. CDR3 bases: TGTGCCAGCAGCTTTAATACAGGGGGAGATACGCAGTATTTT. The chain uses TRBV7-2 and TRBJ2-3; 8 bases agree with TRBD1. Germline CDR1 is SGHTA and CDR2 is FQGNSA. V was pared by 3 bases and J by 5 bases, with 4 bases of the junction left unmatched. The CDR3 consists of 14 residues.